The clone carrying this T cell receptor (beta chain) turned up a few times. In TCRdb, the RT-PCR reads were re-called with MiXCR into one record per CDR3 protein. This table has under 170,000 distinct CDR3 sequences, roughly 35% appearing once. Germline V CDR1 and CDR2: LNHNV, YYDKDF (reference sequence). V was trimmed by 0 bases and J by 4 bases, leaving 15 bases between them. There are 16 residues in the CDR3. The data originate from a study of patients and donors after allogeneic stem cell transplantation. The sequence was obtained from a human donor who was either an allogeneic HSCT recipient or a stem cell or donor lymphocyte infusion donor (not recorded which). It is not recorded whose cells these are; they may come from a transplant donor. The chain is built from TRBV15 and TRBJ1-2, with a tentative D call TRBD1 (5 bases). The specimen sequenced was blood, either unsorted or a sorted T cell fraction (not recorded which). DNA of the CDR3: TGTGCCACCAGCAGAGACAACGCGCCAGGGTCCTATGGCTACACCTTC. The encoded protein is CATSRDNAPGSYGYTF.